This TCR beta chain was captured in a study of cytomegalovirus exposure and HLA in healthy donors. Study-wide results and caveats: Most TCR sequences were uncommon, yet certain public TCRs appeared in many donors. The study recorded around 160 TCR beta chains that were cytomegalovirus-associated.

The PCR used 60 Vbeta and 13 Jbeta primers. Clones were read by immunoSEQ multiplex PCR, and TCRdb kept only the in-frame ones, dropping some. In the table there are under 170,000 clones, 70% to 80% of which are singletons. Comments on this clone: What it binds is unknown.

The CDR3 extends over 11 amino acids. From germline, CDR1 is MDHEN and CDR2 SYDVKM. Trimming removed 6 bases from V and 8 bases from J, with 10 bases in between. The chain uses TRBV28 and TRBJ1-2; D is possibly TRBD1 (5 bases). The receptor comes from a human donor in good health. The sequenced sample consisted of PBMCs. The CDR3 nucleotides read TGTGCCAGCAGGAACAGGAGCGGCTACACCTTC. This translates into CASRNRSGYTF.